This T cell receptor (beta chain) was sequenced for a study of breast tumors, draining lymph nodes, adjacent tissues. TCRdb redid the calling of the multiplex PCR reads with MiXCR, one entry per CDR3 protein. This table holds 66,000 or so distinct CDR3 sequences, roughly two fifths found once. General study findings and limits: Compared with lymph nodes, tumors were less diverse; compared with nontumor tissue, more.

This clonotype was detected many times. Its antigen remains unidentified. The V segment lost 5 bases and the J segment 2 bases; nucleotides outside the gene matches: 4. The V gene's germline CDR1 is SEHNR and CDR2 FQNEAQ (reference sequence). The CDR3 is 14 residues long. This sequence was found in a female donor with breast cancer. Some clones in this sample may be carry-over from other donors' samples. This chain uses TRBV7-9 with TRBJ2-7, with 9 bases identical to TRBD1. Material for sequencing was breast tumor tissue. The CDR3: CASSPGTGTYEQYF. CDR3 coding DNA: TGTGCCAGCAGCCCAGGGACAGGGACCTACGAGCAGTACTTC.